The TCR beta chain under discussion was sequenced for a study of T cells in localized non-small cell lung cancer. This clone was detected only once. Using immunoSEQ multiplex PCR, the repertoire was profiled, and TCRdb retains in-frame clones only, with some absent. This table has 30,000 to 40,000 clones, 75% to 90% appearing once. The clonotype originates from a male donor aged 60 or older with stage II lung adenocarcinoma. Material: peripheral blood mononuclear cells, obtained before any cancer treatment.

The CDR3 nucleotides are TGCGCCAGCAGCTTGACCGATGGGACTGAAGCTTTCTTT. Its translation: CASSLTDGTEAFF. This chain joins TRBV5-1 and TRBJ1-1; no reliable D call. V was shortened by 1 base and J by 5 bases, with 9 bases between the two germline ends. This CDR3 is built from 13 residues. Germline V gene lookup returns CDR1 SGHRS and CDR2 YFSETQ.